This TCR beta chain was identified during a study of Graves' ophthalmopathy and Graves' hyperthyroidism. This CDR3 spans 14 amino acids. The V gene lost 5 bases and the J gene lost 0 bases, with 10 bases spanning the gap. Scientists amplified the TCR beta CDR3 regions from RNA transcripts. HTBI primers served in a first-round RT-PCR, which a second-round multiplex PCR followed. One entry per CDR3 protein, called by TCRdb with MiXCR from the multiplex PCR reads. The sample consists of some 1.1 million distinct CDR3 sequences, about 40% of them appearing once. Pregnancy or lactation, uncontrolled infections and other autoimmune diseases were grounds for excluding patients.

The TCR comes from an adult man with Graves' hyperthyroidism. Sequenced sample: peripheral blood or thyroid tissue (not recorded which). V and J are TRBV12-3 or TRBV12-4 and TRBJ1-1; no clear D. The CDR3, as DNA: TGTGCCAGCAGTGCCCCGAGAGTGAACACTGAAGCTTTCTTT. This codes for CASSAPRVNTEAFF.